The next 21 T cell receptor beta chains were all read from a single sample in a study of T cells after yellow fever vaccination. TCRdb independently ran MiXCR on the 5' RACE reads; one entry per CDR3 protein. This sample carries around 340,000 distinct CDR3 sequences, about 12% of them seen once, and the ten largest clones take 2.5% to 4%. The input for sequencing was CD4+ T cells sorted from PBMCs, taken 15 days after the yellow fever booster vaccination. The receptors here all came from a man in his late teens or twenties who received the YFV17D yellow fever vaccine.

This clonotype was seen a handful of times. The gene calls are TRBV7-2 and TRBJ2-5, with 8 bases matching TRBD2. Germline values: CDR1 SGHTA, CDR2 FQGNSA. V lost 2 bases to trimming and J lost 5 bases; unmatched junction nucleotides: 7. The CDR3 is 15 amino acids. The CDR3 DNA is TGTGCCAGCAGCTTAAGCTTTAGCGGGGTCGAGACCCAGTACTTC. This gives the protein CASSLSFSGVETQYF. Full variable domain (remainder filled in from reference TRBV7-2 and TRBJ2-5): GAGVSQSPSNKVTEKGKDVELRCDPISGHTALYWYRQSLGQGLEFLIYFQGNSAPDKSGLPSDRFSAERTGGSVSTLTIQRTQQEDSAVYLCASSLSFSGVETQYFGPGTRLLVL.

This clonotype was picked up many times. This chain uses TRBV5-1 with TRBJ2-5; possibly TRBD1 or TRBD2 for D (6 bases each). Germline V gives CDR1 SGHRS, CDR2 YFSETQ. The CDR3 is 14 residues long. Trimming removed 4 bases at V and 3 bases at J, with 13 bases between. The CDR3 protein is CASSTGGREETQYF. CDR3 sequence (DNA): TGCGCCAGCAGCACCGGGGGCCGAGAAGAGACCCAGTACTTC.

The chain couples TRBV7-2 to TRBJ2-3; D not certain. CDR1 and CDR2 (germline): SGHTA, FQGNSA. Between the trimmed V and J ends, which lost 1 base and 0 bases, there was a span of 5 bases. CDR3 length: 14 amino acids. CDR3 region: CASSLDVSTDTQYF. Here the CDR3 DNA reads TGTGCCAGCAGCTTAGATGTCAGCACAGATACGCAGTATTTT. Full variable domain (rest looked up from reference TRBV7-2 and TRBJ2-3): GAGVSQSPSNKVTEKGKDVELRCDPISGHTALYWYRQSLGQGLEFLIYFQGNSAPDKSGLPSDRFSAERTGGSVSTLTIQRTQQEDSAVYLCASSLDVSTDTQYFGPGTRLTVL.

This clonotype appeared a few times. J is TRBJ1-3 and V is TRBV20-1; D unresolved. Germline lookup yields CDR1 DFQATT and CDR2 SNEGSKA (reference sequence). The ends were cut back, 0 bases at V and 4 bases at J, with 13 bases in the middle. The CDR3 consists of 15 residues. As DNA, the CDR3 is TGCAGTGCTAGAGATAGGGCAGGTCACGGAAACACCATATATTTT. This codes for CSARDRAGHGNTIYF.

The CDR3 bases are TGTGCCAGCAGTTCACGTAGCGGGGCCGGAACAGATACGCAGTATTTT. Amino acids: CASSSRSGAGTDTQYF. This chain uses TRBV6-2 or TRBV6-3 with TRBJ2-3; 8 nucleotides line up with TRBD2. Germline CDR1 and CDR2: MNHEY and SVGEGT. After removal of 4 bases from V and 3 bases from J, the junction contained 9 bases not matched to a gene. The CDR3 covers 16 residues.

V is TRBV9 and J is TRBJ2-2; TRBD2 matches at 8 bases. The CDR3 has 16 amino acids. The V and J ends lost 3 bases and 6 bases, in that order; junction bases with no gene match: 10. Germline V gives CDR1 SGDLS, CDR2 YYNGEE. The CDR3 sequence is CASSGRAGEASGELFF. DNA of the CDR3: TGTGCCAGCAGCGGGAGAGCGGGGGAGGCTTCCGGGGAGCTGTTTTTT.

This clonotype showed up just a few times. The chain uses TRBV19 and TRBJ1-3; D possibly corresponds to TRBD1 (6 bases). V lost 6 bases, J lost 9 bases, and 12 bases lay in between. Germline V gives CDR1 LNHDA, CDR2 SQIVND (reference sequence). The CDR3 loop spans 12 amino acids. CDR3 DNA sequence: TGTGCCAGTAGGAAACAGGACAGCACCATATATTTT. It specifies CASRKQDSTIYF.

This chain joins TRBV20-1 and TRBJ1-2; D might be TRBD1 (5 bases). The CDR3 loop spans 13 amino acids. V lost 3 bases, J lost 4 bases, and 12 bases lay in between. Germline loops: CDR1 DFQATT, CDR2 SNEGSKA (reference sequence). CDR3 amino acids: CSASPGDGYGYTF. The DNA for the CDR3 is TGCAGTGCTAGTCCGGGGGATGGCTATGGCTACACCTTC.

This clonotype has a handful of counts. The chain links TRBV20-1 to TRBJ2-1; TRBD2 matches at 14 bases. V lost 6 bases, J lost 9 bases, and 10 bases stayed unmatched. Germline lookup yields CDR1 DFQATT and CDR2 SNEGSKA (reference sequence). This CDR3 is built from 15 residues. As DNA, the CDR3 is TGCAGTGCCGACCGAGGGACTAGCGGGGGCGGTGAGCAGTTCTTC. This codes for CSADRGTSGGGEQFF.

This clonotype was counted many times. This chain connects TRBV6-5 to TRBJ2-7, with TRBD2 matching over 8 bases. The CDR3 is made up of 15 amino acids. Germline V gene lookup returns CDR1 MNHEY and CDR2 SVGAGI. After removal of 3 bases from V and 6 bases from J, the junction contained 10 bases not matched to a gene. The DNA of the CDR3 is TGTGCCAGCAGTTATTGGCGCGGGGGGTCTTCCGAGCAGTACTTC. Protein: CASSYWRGGSSEQYF.

This clonotype was found a few times. This rearrangement joins TRBV20-1 to TRBJ2-2, with no clear D. Germline-derived CDR1 and CDR2 are DFQATT and SNEGSKA (reference sequence). V was cut by 3 bases and J by 2 bases, with 10 bases left in between. CDR3 length equals 14 residues. CDR3 sequence reads: CSARSMGNTGELFF. CDR3 sequence (DNA): TGCAGTGCTAGGTCGATGGGAAACACCGGGGAGCTGTTTTTT.

This clonotype occurred a few times. V gene TRBV5-6 combines with J gene TRBJ2-3; 12 nucleotides line up with TRBD2. The CDR3 contains 17 residues. The V and J ends lost 3 bases and 6 bases, in that order; junction bases with no gene match: 11. Germline CDR1 and CDR2: SGHDT and YYEEEE. Here the CDR3 reads CASSSSPRLAGVDTQYF. CDR3 sequence (DNA): TGTGCCAGCAGCTCTAGCCCAAGACTAGCGGGGGTTGATACGCAGTATTTT.

The chain carries TRBV4-2 and TRBJ1-4, with TRBD1 matching 7 bases. Germline V gene data show CDR1 as LGHNA and CDR2 as YNFKEQ. The CDR3 consists of 15 residues. Trimming took 1 base from V and 4 from J; bases not matched to a gene: 3. CDR3 DNA: TGTGCCAGCAGCCAAGCAGGGGGGGATAATGAAAAACTGTTTTTT. It yields the protein CASSQAGGDNEKLFF.

This clonotype was seen at least ten times. This rearrangement joins TRBV5-1 to TRBJ1-1, with a weak D call TRBD1 (5 bases). This CDR3 contains 15 residues. V lost 4 bases to trimming and J lost 1 base, with 14 bases between them. From germline, CDR1 is SGHRS and CDR2 YFSETQ. This CDR3 reads CASSPGGTGNTEAFF. The CDR3 DNA is TGCGCCAGCAGCCCTGGGGGGACGGGGAACACTGAAGCTTTCTTT.

Ten or more counts support this clonotype. The J gene is TRBJ1-5, the V gene TRBV20-1, with D unresolved. V shed 6 bases and J shed 1 base, with 22 bases lying between them. CDR3 length equals 17 residues. Germline V lookup: CDR1 DFQATT, CDR2 SNEGSKA (reference sequence). CDR3 loop: CSADSGKSRTSNQPQHF. Here the CDR3 DNA reads TGCAGTGCCGATTCGGGGAAAAGCAGGACGAGCAATCAGCCCCAGCATTTT.

In its sample, this clonotype was seen a few times. This chain links TRBV7-9 with TRBJ1-1; D unresolved. The V gene lost 1 base and the J gene lost 8 bases, with 11 bases spanning the gap. The CDR3 runs 13 residues. The germline gives CDR1 SEHNR, CDR2 FQNEAQ (reference sequence). The CDR3 nucleotides read TGTGCCAGCAGCTTAGTTGGTACTACCGAAGCTTTCTTT. It codes for CASSLVGTTEAFF.

This clonotype was seen only a few times. The rearrangement uses TRBV7-2 and TRBJ1-2, with 7 bases lining up with TRBD1. Unmatched junction bases numbered 8, after V lost 5 bases and J lost 5 bases. Per germline, CDR1 SGHTA and CDR2 FQGNSA. The CDR3 spans 14 residues. As DNA, the CDR3 is TGTGCCAGCAGCCCAGCGGGACAGATTTATGGCTACACCTTC. Translation gives CASSPAGQIYGYTF.

The chain uses TRBV7-2 and TRBJ1-2; 11 nucleotides match TRBD1. CDR1 and CDR2 from the germline V gene are SGHTA and FQGNSA. With 3 bases clipped from V and 2 bases from J, the junction kept 5 bases outside the gene matches. This CDR3 comprises 16 residues. The CDR3 sequence: CASSFGGQGGNYGYTF. The DNA for the CDR3 is TGTGCCAGCAGCTTCGGGGGACAGGGGGGAAACTATGGCTACACCTTC.

This clonotype was detected only a few times. This chain links TRBV6-2 or TRBV6-3 with TRBJ1-6; no reliable D call. With 0 bases removed from V and 9 bases from J, the gap between germline ends came to 12 bases. The CDR3 spans 15 residues. Germline CDR1 is MNHEY and CDR2 is SVGEGT. The CDR3 reads CASSYSGQPGSPLHF. The CDR3 DNA reads as TGTGCCAGCAGTTACTCTGGGCAGCCTGGTTCACCCCTCCACTTT.

This clonotype was seen a few times. The chain links TRBV6-2 or TRBV6-3 to TRBJ2-1; 7 nucleotides agree with TRBD2. Trimming removed 7 bases from V and 4 bases from J; junction bases left unmatched: 10. Germline CDR1 is MNHEY and CDR2 is SVGEGT. The CDR3 runs 15 residues. The CDR3 DNA sequence: TGTGCCAGCATCTGGGGGGGGGGACCATACAATGAGCAGTTCTTC. This gives the protein CASIWGGGPYNEQFF.

The table lists this clonotype with a few counts. The CDR3 is CASGGTVATDTQYF. In DNA, the CDR3 is TGCGCCAGCGGCGGGACAGTAGCCACAGATACGCAGTATTTT. The rearrangement links TRBV5-1 to TRBJ2-3, with a possible D match to TRBD1 (7 bases). Germline lookup yields CDR1 SGHRS and CDR2 YFSETQ. V was clipped by 7 bases and J by 2 bases, with 14 bases between them. This CDR3 region has 14 residues. Full variable domain (remainder filled in from reference TRBV5-1 and TRBJ2-3): KAGVTQTPRYLIKTRGQQVTLSCSPISGHRSVSWYQQTPGQGLQFLFEYFSETQRNKGNFPGRFSGRQFSNSRSEMNVSTLELGDSALYLCASGGTVATDTQYFGPGTRLTVL.